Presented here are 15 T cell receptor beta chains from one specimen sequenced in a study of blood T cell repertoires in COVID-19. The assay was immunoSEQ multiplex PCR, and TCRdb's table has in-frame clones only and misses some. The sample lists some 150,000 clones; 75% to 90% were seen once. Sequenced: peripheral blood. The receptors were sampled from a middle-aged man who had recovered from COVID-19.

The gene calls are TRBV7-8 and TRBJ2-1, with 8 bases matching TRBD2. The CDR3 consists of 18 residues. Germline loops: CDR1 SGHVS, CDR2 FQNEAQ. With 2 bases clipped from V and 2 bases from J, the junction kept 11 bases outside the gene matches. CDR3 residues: CASSLNSPAGAPYNEQFF. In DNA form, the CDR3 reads TGTGCCAGCAGCTTAAATTCCCCAGCGGGGGCCCCCTACAATGAGCAGTTCTTC. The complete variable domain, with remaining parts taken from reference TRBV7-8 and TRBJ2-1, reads GAGVSQSPRYKVAKRGQDVALRCDPISGHVSLFWYQQALGQGPEFLTYFQNEAQLDKSGLPSDRFFAERPEGSVSTLKIQRTQQEDSAVYLCASSLNSPAGAPYNEQFFGPGTRLTVL.

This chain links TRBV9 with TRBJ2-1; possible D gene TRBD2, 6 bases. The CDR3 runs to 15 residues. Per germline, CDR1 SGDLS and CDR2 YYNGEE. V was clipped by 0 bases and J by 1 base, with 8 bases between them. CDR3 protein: CASSVVGGSYNEQFF. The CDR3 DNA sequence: TGTGCCAGCAGCGTAGTGGGGGGTTCCTACAATGAGCAGTTCTTC.

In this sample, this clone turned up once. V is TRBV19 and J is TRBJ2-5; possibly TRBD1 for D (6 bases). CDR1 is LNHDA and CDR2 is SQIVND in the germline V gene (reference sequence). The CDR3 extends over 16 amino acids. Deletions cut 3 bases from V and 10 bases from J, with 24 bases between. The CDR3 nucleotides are TGTGCCAGTAGTATGGTGTCACAGGGCGGAAGGGAGTACCAGTACTTC. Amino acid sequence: CASSMVSQGGREYQYF.

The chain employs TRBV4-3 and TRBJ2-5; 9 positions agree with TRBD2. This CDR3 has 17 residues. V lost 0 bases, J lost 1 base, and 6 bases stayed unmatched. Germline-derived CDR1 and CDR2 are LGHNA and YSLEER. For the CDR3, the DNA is TGCGCCAGCAGCCAAGATTGGGGTAGCGGGGGCCAAGAGACCCAGTACTTC. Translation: CASSQDWGSGGQETQYF.

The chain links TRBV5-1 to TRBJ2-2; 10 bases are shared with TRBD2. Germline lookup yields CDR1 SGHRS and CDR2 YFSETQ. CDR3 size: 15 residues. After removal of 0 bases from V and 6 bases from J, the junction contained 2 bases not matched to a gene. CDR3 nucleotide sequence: TGCGCCAGCAGCTTGGAACTAGCGGGGCCCGGGGAGCTGTTTTTT. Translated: CASSLELAGPGELFF.

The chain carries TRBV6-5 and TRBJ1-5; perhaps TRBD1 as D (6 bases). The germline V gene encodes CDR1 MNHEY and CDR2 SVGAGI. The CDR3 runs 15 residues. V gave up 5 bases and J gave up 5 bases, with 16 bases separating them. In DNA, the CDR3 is TGTGCCAGCAGTCCAGATTACAGGGTCCATCAGCCCCAGCATTTT. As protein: CASSPDYRVHQPQHF.

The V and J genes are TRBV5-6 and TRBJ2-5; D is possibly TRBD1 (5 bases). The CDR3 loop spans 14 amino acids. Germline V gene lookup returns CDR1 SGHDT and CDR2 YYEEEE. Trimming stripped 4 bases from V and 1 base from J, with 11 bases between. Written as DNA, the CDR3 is TGTGCCAGCAGCCAAACAGGTCCCCAAGAGACCCAGTACTTC. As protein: CASSQTGPQETQYF.

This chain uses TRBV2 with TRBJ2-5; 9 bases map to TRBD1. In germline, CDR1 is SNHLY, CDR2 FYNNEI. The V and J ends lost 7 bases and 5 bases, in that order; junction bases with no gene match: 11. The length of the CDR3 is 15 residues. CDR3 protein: CASKSGTGMWETQYF. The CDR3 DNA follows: TGTGCCAGCAAATCCGGGACAGGGATGTGGGAGACCCAGTACTTC.

In DNA, the CDR3 is TGCGCCAGCAACTCCCCTTACAGGGGGCGTAACACTGAAGCTTTCTTT. Amino acids: CASNSPYRGRNTEAFF. V usage is TRBV5-1 and J usage is TRBJ1-1, with 9 nucleotides matching TRBD1. The CDR3 contains 16 residues. Germline trimming cut 6 bases from V and 2 bases from J; bases unmatched to any gene: 11. Germline V CDR1 and CDR2: SGHRS, YFSETQ.

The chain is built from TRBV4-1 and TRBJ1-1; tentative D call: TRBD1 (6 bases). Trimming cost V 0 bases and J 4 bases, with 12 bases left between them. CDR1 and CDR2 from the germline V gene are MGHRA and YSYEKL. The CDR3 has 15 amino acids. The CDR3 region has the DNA TGCGCCAGCAGCCAAGACCCAGGGGCCAGCACTGAAGCTTTCTTT. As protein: CASSQDPGASTEAFF.

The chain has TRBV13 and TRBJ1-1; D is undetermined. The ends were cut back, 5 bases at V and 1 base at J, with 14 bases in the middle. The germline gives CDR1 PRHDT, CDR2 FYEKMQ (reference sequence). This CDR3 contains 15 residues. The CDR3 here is CASSAEAVRNTEAFF. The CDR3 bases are TGTGCCAGCAGCGCGGAGGCCGTACGGAACACTGAAGCTTTCTTT.

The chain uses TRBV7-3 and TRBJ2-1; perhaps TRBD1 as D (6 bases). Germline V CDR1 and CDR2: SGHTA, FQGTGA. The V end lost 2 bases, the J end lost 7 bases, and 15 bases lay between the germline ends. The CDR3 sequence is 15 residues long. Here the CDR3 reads CASSLVWGLDNEQFF. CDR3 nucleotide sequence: TGTGCCAGCAGCTTAGTGTGGGGGCTAGATAATGAGCAGTTCTTC.

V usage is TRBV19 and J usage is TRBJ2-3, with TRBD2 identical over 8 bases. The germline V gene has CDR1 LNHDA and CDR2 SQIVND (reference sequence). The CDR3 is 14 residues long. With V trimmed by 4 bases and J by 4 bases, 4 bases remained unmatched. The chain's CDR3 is CASSNPGGADTQYF. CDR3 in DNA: TGTGCCAGTAGTAATCCCGGGGGGGCAGATACGCAGTATTTT.

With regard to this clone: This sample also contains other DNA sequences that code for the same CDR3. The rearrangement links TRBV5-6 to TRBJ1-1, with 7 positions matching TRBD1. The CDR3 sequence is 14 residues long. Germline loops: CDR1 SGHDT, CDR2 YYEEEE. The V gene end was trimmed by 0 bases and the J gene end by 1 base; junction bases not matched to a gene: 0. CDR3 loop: CASSLDRGNTEAFF. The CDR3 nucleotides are TGTGCCAGCAGCTTGGACAGGGGGAACACTGAAGCTTTCTTT.

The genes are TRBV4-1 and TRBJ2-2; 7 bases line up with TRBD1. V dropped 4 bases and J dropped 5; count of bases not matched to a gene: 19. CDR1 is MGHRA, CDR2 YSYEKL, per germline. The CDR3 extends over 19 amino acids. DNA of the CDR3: TGCGCCAGCAGCCCCTGGGGACAGACAGGGCGCCAAGGGACCGGGGAGCTGTTTTTT. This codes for CASSPWGQTGRQGTGELFF.